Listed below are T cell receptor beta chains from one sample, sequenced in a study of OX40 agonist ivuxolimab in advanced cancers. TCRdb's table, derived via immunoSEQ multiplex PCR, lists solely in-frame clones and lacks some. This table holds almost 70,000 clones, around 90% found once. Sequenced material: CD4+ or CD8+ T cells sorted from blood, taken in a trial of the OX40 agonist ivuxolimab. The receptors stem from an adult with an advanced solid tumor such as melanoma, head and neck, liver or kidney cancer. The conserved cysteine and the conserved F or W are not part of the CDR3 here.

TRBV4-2 ASSPDTRETQY
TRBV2 ASSRTGSDFYNEQF
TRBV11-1 ASSHRQGATGELF
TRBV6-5 ASSRGSLNEQF
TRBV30 AWSRGGNTEAF
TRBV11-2 ASSLRRLAGYEQY
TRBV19 ASRTPYQETQY
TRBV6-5 ASSDTDTQY
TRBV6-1 ASSVGTGPQNIQY
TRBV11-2 ASSSWPGQGKTDTQY
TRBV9 ASSATTDTQY
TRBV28 ASSLRTVRMNTEAF
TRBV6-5 ASSGGGIGNTIY
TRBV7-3 ASSLSGSLAGNNEQF
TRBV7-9 ASSLGTEAF
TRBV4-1 ASSHLVRLAEPQYEQY
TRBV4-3 ASSHGTSGKQF
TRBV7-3 ASSPRTSGRTDTQY
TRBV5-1 ASSLELVGNNEQF
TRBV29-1 SVAGGGGRTGELF
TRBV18 ASSPRDKGEKGYT
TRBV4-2 ASSQAGDTEAF
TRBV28 ASGLEVPYEQY
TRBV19 ASSIGGGDDLYGYT
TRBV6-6 ASSLQRGGSNQPQH
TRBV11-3 ASSLGGGRYNEQF
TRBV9 ASSGTASGYT
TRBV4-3 ASSQDLGGGYT